A single sample is the source of the 3 T cell receptor beta chains below, sequenced in a study of cytomegalovirus exposure and HLA in healthy donors. The primer mix had 60 Vbeta and 13 Jbeta primers. This table comes from immunoSEQ multiplex PCR, and its TCRdb copy is limited to in-frame clones, with some not included. The table shows tens of thousands of clones, with approximately 80% occurring only once. Sample: PBMCs. The receptors derive from a man aged 45 to 65 in good health and CMV-seronegative.

This clone was observed once. The V gene is TRBV27, the J gene TRBJ2-1; maybe TRBD2 (5 bases). The V gene lost 2 bases and the J gene lost 0 bases, with 29 bases spanning the gap. The CDR3 has 22 amino acids. Germline values: CDR1 MNHEY, CDR2 SMNVEV (reference sequence). CDR3 residues: CASSLRAAPQRAGFFSYNEQFF. The DNA of the CDR3 is TGTGCCAGCAGTTTAAGAGCGGCGCCACAACGGGCGGGCTTCTTCTCCTACAATGAGCAGTTCTTC.

The V gene is TRBV6-5, the J gene TRBJ2-7; tentatively, D is TRBD2 (6 bases). CDR1 and CDR2 from the germline V gene are MNHEY and SVGAGI. The CDR3 totals 14 residues. Trimming left V 5 bases short and J 2 bases short, with 13 bases between. The CDR3 protein is CASSPGLRTYEQYF. In DNA, the CDR3 is TGTGCCAGCAGTCCGGGACTCAGAACCTACGAGCAGTACTTC.

The chain joins TRBV7-2 to TRBJ2-1; 14 nucleotides align to TRBD2. Germline V gene sequence: CDR1 SGHTA, CDR2 FQGNSA. V gave up 5 bases and J gave up 7 bases; unmatched junction bases: 4. The CDR3 contains 15 residues. CDR3 nucleotides: TGTGCCAGCAGCATCGGGACTAGCGGGAGTAATGAGCAGTTCTTC. It yields the protein CASSIGTSGSNEQFF.